The clone carrying this TCR beta chain came up a few times. Its antigen is currently unknown. The use of a sample-barcoded 5' primer and a J-beta primer mix characterized a second PCR of roughly 7 to 11 cycles. From the 5' RACE reads, TCRdb called clonotypes with MiXCR, one entry per CDR3 protein. The table shows 1.5 million to 2 million distinct CDR3 sequences, with about 39% occurring only once. This sample stems from a study of blood T cells in healthy people across ages. The study drew donors from healthy Caucasian individuals in Russia aged about 6 to 90. Peripheral blood from each donor was collected in a volume of 8 to 10 milliliters. Per the germline V gene, CDR1 is ENHRY and CDR2 is SYGVKD. CDR3 length equals 15 residues. Trimming cost V 5 bases and J 5 bases; bases outside gene matches: 5. Findings of the study overall: Compared with aged donors, long-lived donors showed fewer expanded clones, suggesting selection. For the donors, CMV status was unknown and possibly confounded expanded clonotype changes.

The chain recombines TRBV10-3 with TRBJ2-4, with 11 bases that match TRBD2. The clonotype comes from a human donor in good health. The source material was blood. The CDR3 region is CAISRLAGRENIQYF. CDR3 DNA sequence: TGTGCCATCAGTCGACTAGCGGGGCGGGAAAACATTCAGTACTTC.